This T cell receptor beta chain was found in a study of early T cells in non-severe SARS-CoV-2 infection. The V gene lost 6 bases and the J gene lost 6 bases, with 12 bases spanning the gap. Germline assignment: CDR1 LGHDT and CDR2 YNNKEL (reference sequence). This CDR3 is built from 13 residues. This clonotype has a count of ten or more. One entry per CDR3 protein, called by TCRdb with MiXCR from the 5' RACE reads. This table has 60,000 or so distinct CDR3 sequences, around 9% appearing once. The sequenced material came from whole blood. This rearrangement joins TRBV3-1 to TRBJ2-1; D gene ambiguous. The sequence was collected from an adult who was a healthcare worker with PCR-confirmed SARS-CoV-2 infection or an uninfected control (not recorded which). The CDR3 DNA sequence: TGTGCCAGCAGACCACCCTCTAGCAATGAGCAGTTCTTC. Amino acids: CASRPPSSNEQFF.